Listed here are 10 T cell receptor beta chains from one sample, sequenced in a study of CD8 T cells in ankylosing spondylitis. TCRdb redid the calling of the 5' RACE reads with MiXCR, one entry per CDR3 protein. The data show 85,000 to 100,000 distinct CDR3 sequences, 7.5% to 9% seen once. Sequencing was performed on blood, either unsorted or a sorted T cell fraction (not recorded which). These receptors were obtained from a male donor with ankylosing spondylitis or in good health (not recorded which).

This clonotype showed up just a few times. This sequence joins TRBV7-3 and TRBJ2-3; D ambiguous. Trimming removed 5 bases at V and 0 bases at J, with 9 bases between. This CDR3 contains 14 residues. Germline V gene sequence: CDR1 SGHTA, CDR2 FQGTGA. CDR3 protein: CASSATVSTDTQYF. The CDR3 DNA reads as TGTGCCAGCAGCGCTACAGTGAGCACAGATACGCAGTATTTT.

The chain has TRBV30 and TRBJ1-2, with a weak D call TRBD1 (5 bases). Between the trimmed V and J ends, which lost 1 base and 6 bases, there was a span of 12 bases. The CDR3 spans 13 residues. In germline, CDR1 is GTSNPN, CDR2 SVGIG (reference sequence). CDR3 in amino acids: CAWSAAGPHGYTF. The DNA for the CDR3 is TGTGCCTGGAGTGCCGCGGGGCCACATGGCTACACCTTC. Combining the CDR3 with reference TRBV30 and TRBJ1-2 gives the whole variable domain SQTIHQWPATLVQPVGSPLSLECTVEGTSNPNLYWYRQAAGRGLQLLFYSVGIGQISSEVPQNLSASRPQDRQFILSSKKLLLSDSGFYLCAWSAAGPHGYTFGSGTRLTVV.

Turning to this clonotype: This clone may be a read error of a much larger clone one base away. The rearrangement uses TRBV4-1 and TRBJ2-4; D ambiguous. CDR1 MGHRA and CDR2 YSYEKL come from the germline V gene. The CDR3 runs to 17 residues. The CDR3 spells CVSSQVSWYEAKNIQYF. As DNA, the CDR3 is TGCGTCAGCAGCCAAGTGAGTTGGTACGAAGCCAAAAACATTCAGTACTTC.

This clonotype was found a few times. The V call is TRBV6-5, the J call TRBJ2-7; 9 bases map to TRBD1. After removal of 0 bases from V and 5 bases from J, the junction contained 11 bases not matched to a gene. Germline CDR1 is MNHEY and CDR2 is SVGAGI. This CDR3 region has 17 residues. The CDR3 protein is CASSYSSPGQGRDEQYF. CDR3 bases: TGTGCCAGCAGTTACTCGAGCCCGGGACAGGGAAGAGACGAGCAGTACTTC.

This clonotype was detected ten times or more. In nucleotides, the CDR3 is TGCAGTGCTAGAGATCCTACGACCCCTGAAGCTTTCTTT. Translated, it gives CSARDPTTPEAFF. The V call is TRBV20-1, the J call TRBJ1-1, with D hard to call. The CDR3 sequence is 13 residues long. Germline lookup yields CDR1 DFQATT and CDR2 SNEGSKA (reference sequence). V was trimmed by 0 bases and J by 6 bases, leaving 11 bases between them.

This clonotype was counted many times. J is TRBJ2-1 and V is TRBV6-4; 11 bases are a match to TRBD2. This CDR3 is 15 amino acids long. Germline V CDR1 and CDR2: MRHNA, SNTAGT. Trimming took 5 bases from V and 9 from J; bases not matched to a gene: 9. Here the CDR3 DNA reads TGTGCCAGCAGTAAGGGACTAGCGGCCTGGGGTGAGCAGTTCTTC. The encoded protein is CASSKGLAAWGEQFF.

This clonotype was recorded at least ten times. The chain links TRBV4-2 to TRBJ2-1; the D gene is possibly TRBD1 (5 bases). CDR3 size: 19 residues. Trimming removed 0 bases from V and 2 bases from J, with 20 bases in between. Per the germline V gene, CDR1 is LGHNA and CDR2 is YNFKEQ. CDR3 DNA: TGTGCCAGCAGCCAAGATATGGGGATGGGCAGGGTTACCTACAATGAGCAGTTCTTC. Encoded protein: CASSQDMGMGRVTYNEQFF.

There are many counts of this clonotype. J is TRBJ1-6 and V is TRBV5-1, with a tentative D call TRBD1 (5 bases). Trimming left V 1 base short and J 8 bases short, with 10 bases between. This CDR3 contains 14 residues. The germline V gene has CDR1 SGHRS and CDR2 YFSETQ. The CDR3 nucleotides are TGCGCCAGCAGCTTGATACAGGCGGATTCACCCCTCCACTTT. Translating it yields CASSLIQADSPLHF.

This clonotype was found once. The junction departs from germline at one end; a sequencing error may be responsible. The chain recombines TRBV7-7 with TRBJ2-1; D might be TRBD2 (6 bases). Germline lookup yields CDR1 SSHAT and CDR2 FNYEAQ (reference sequence). The CDR3 is made up of 15 amino acids. In DNA, the CDR3 is TGTGCTAGCAGCCTCTCGGCGGGACCCCACAATGAGCAGTTCTTC. The encoded protein is CASSLSAGPHNEQFF.

There are many counts of this clonotype. The chain carries TRBV29-1 and TRBJ2-3; no reliable D call. V was trimmed by 6 bases and J by 2 bases, leaving 9 bases between them. This CDR3 is built from 12 residues. Germline V gene data show CDR1 as SQVTM and CDR2 as ANQGSEA. CDR3 sequence: CSVSYHTDTQYF. The DNA for the CDR3 is TGCAGCGTATCTTATCACACAGATACGCAGTATTTT.